Listed here is a single T cell receptor (beta chain). Its antigen is undetermined. The data stem from a study of cytomegalovirus exposure and HLA in healthy donors. Use of 60 Vbeta and 13 Jbeta primers characterized the PCR. Assay: immunoSEQ multiplex PCR; the TCRdb copy retains only in-frame clones and omits some. The table shows around 190,000 clones, with around 79% occurring only once. Broader study findings: What TCR beta sequences reportedly achieved was accurate prediction of HLA-A and HLA-B alleles in most subjects. Later on, a genetic analysis was performed. It linked a missense variant in DCLRE1C with V- and J-gene trimming of TCR beta.

V was cut by 0 bases and J by 7 bases, with 10 bases left in between. This CDR3 contains 13 residues. CDR1 is MNHEY, CDR2 SVGAGI, per germline. The source material was PBMCs. V gene TRBV6-5 combines with J gene TRBJ2-7; possibly TRBD1 for D (6 bases). The TCR sequence derives from a woman between 35 and 50 years old in good health and CMV-seronegative. CDR3 DNA: TGTGCCAGCAGTTACTCGAGGGGGAGAGAGCAGTACTTC. Protein: CASSYSRGREQYF.